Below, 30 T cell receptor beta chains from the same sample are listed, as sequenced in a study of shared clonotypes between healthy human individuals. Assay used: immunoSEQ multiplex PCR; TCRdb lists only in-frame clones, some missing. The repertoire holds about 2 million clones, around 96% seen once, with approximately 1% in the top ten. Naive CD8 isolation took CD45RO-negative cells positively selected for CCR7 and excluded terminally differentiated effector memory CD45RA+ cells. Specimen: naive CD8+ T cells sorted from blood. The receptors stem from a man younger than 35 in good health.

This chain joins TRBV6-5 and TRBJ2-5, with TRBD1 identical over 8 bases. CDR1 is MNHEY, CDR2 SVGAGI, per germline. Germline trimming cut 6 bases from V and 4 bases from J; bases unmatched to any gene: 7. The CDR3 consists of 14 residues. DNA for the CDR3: TGTGCCAGCAGCTTCAGGGGGCTAAGAGAGACCCAGTACTTC. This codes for CASSFRGLRETQYF.

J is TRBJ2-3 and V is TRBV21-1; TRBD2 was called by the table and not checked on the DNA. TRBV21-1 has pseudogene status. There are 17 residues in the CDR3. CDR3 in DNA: TGTGCCAGCAGCATCGATTGGACTAGCGGGTGCCGAAATACGCAGTATTTT. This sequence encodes CASSIDWTSGCRNTQYF.

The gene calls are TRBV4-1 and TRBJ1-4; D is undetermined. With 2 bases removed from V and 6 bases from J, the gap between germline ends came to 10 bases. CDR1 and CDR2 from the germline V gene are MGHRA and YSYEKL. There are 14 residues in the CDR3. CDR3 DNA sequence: TGCGCCAGCAGCCAACCGGGGAGAGATGAAAAACTGTTTTTT. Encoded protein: CASSQPGRDEKLFF.

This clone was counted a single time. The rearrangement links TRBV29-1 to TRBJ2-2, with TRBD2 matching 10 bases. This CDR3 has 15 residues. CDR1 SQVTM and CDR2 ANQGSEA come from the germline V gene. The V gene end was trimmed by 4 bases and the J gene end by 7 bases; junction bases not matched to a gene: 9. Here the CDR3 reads CSVGAGTSAVGELFF. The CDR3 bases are TGCAGCGTTGGGGCTGGGACTAGCGCGGTCGGGGAGCTGTTTTTT.

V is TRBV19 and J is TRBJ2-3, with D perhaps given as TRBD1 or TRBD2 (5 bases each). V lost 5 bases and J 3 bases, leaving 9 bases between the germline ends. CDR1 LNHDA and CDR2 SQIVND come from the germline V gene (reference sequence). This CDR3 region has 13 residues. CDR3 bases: TGTGCCAGTAGTGAGGGGATAACAGATACGCAGTATTTT. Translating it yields CASSEGITDTQYF. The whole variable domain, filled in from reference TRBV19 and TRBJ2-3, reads DGGITQSPKYLFRKEGQNVTLSCEQNLNHDAMYWYRQDPGQGLRLIYYSQIVNDFQKGDIAEGYSVSREKKESFPLTVTSAQKNPTAFYLCASSEGITDTQYFGPGTRLTVL.

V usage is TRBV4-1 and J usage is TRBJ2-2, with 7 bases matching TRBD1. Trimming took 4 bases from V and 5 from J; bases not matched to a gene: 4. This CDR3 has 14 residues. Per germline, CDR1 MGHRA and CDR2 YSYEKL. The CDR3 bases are TGCGCCAGCAGCCTCGGGACAGCAACCGGGGAGCTGTTTTTT. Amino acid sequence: CASSLGTATGELFF.

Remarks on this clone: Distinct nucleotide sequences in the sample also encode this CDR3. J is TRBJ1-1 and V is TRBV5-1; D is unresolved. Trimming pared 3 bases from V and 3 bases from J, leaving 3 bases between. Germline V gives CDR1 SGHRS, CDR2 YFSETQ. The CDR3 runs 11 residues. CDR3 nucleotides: TGCGCCAGCAGCTCAGACACTGAAGCTTTCTTT. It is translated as CASSSDTEAFF. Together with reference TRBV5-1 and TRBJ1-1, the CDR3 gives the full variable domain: KAGVTQTPRYLIKTRGQQVTLSCSPISGHRSVSWYQQTPGQGLQFLFEYFSETQRNKGNFPGRFSGRQFSNSRSEMNVSTLELGDSALYLCASSSDTEAFFGQGTRLTVV.

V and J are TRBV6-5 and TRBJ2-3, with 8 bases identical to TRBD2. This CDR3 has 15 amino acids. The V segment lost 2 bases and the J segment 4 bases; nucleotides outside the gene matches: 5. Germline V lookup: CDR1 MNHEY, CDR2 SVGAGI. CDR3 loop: CASSYDGGAADTQYF. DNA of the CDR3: TGTGCCAGCAGTTACGACGGGGGGGCAGCAGATACGCAGTATTTT.

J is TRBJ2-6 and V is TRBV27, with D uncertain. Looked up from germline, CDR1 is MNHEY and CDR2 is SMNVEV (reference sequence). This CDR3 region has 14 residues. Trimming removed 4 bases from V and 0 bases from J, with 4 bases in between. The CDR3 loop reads CASSWGSGANVLTF. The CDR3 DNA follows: TGTGCCAGCAGTTGGGGCTCTGGGGCCAACGTCCTGACTTTC.

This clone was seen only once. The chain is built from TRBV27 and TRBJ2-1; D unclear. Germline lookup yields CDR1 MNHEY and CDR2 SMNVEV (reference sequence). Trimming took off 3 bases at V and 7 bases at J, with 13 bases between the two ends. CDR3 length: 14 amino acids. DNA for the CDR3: TGTGCCAGCAGTTTTGGACCAGCGACTAATGAGCAGTTCTTC. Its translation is CASSFGPATNEQFF.

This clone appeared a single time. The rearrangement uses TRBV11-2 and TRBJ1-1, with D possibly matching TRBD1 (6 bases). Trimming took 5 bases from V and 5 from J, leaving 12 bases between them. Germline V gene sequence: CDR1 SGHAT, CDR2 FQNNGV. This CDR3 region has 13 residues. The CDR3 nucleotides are TGTGCCAGCAGCGCACAGGGTTGGACTGAAGCTTTCTTT. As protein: CASSAQGWTEAFF. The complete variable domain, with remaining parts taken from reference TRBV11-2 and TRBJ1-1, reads EAGVAQSPRYKIIEKRQSVAFWCNPISGHATLYWYQQILGQGPKLLIQFQNNGVVDDSQLPKDRFSAERLKGVDSTLKIQPAKLEDSAVYLCASSAQGWTEAFFGQGTRLTVV.

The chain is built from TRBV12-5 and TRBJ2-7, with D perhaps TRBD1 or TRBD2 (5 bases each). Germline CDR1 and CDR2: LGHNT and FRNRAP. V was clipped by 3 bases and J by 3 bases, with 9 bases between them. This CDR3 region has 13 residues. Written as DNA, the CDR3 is TGTGCTAGTGGTTTAGGGGACGGCTACGAGCAGTACTTC. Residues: CASGLGDGYEQYF.

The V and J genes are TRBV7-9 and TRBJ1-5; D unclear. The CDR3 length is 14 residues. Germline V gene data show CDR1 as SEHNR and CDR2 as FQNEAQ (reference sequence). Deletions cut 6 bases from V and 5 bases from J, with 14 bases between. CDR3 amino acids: CASRGPLDDQPQHF. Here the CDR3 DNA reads TGTGCCAGCAGAGGGCCCTTAGACGATCAGCCCCAGCATTTT. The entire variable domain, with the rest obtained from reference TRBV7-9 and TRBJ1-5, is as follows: DTGVSQNPRHKITKRGQNVTFRCDPISEHNRLYWYRQTLGQGPEFLTYFQNEAQLEKSRLLSDRFSAERPKGSFSTLEIQRTEQGDSAMYLCASRGPLDDQPQHFGDGTRLSIL.

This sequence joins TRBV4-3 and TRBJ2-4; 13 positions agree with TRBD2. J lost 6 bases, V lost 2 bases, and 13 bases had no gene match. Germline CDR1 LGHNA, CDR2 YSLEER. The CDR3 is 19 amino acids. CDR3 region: CASSQTGLAGEGELNIQYF. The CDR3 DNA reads TGCGCCAGCAGCCAAACCGGACTAGCGGGAGAAGGGGAGTTAAACATTCAGTACTTC.

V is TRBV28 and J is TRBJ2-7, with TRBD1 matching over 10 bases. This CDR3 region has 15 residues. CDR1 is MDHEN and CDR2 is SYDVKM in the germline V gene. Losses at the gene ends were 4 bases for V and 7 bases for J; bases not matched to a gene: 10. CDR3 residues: CASSYPGTGENEQYF. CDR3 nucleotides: TGTGCCAGCAGTTACCCCGGGACAGGGGAAAATGAGCAGTACTTC.

CDR3 amino acids: CASSLGARGWSDDEQFF. The CDR3, as DNA: TGTGCCAGCAGCTTAGGGGCCCGGGGCTGGTCGGACGATGAGCAGTTCTTC. The chain employs TRBV11-2 and TRBJ2-1, with D possibly called TRBD1 or TRBD2 (5 bases each). Trimming shortened V by 1 base and J by 8 bases, and 21 bases separated the two germline ends. CDR1 and CDR2 (germline): SGHAT, FQNNGV. CDR3 length equals 17 residues.

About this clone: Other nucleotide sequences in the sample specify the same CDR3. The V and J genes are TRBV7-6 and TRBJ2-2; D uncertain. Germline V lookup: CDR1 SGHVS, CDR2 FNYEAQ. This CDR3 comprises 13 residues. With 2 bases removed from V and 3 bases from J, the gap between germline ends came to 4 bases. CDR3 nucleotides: TGTGCCAGCAGCTTACGTGACACCGGGGAGCTGTTTTTT. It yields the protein CASSLRDTGELFF.

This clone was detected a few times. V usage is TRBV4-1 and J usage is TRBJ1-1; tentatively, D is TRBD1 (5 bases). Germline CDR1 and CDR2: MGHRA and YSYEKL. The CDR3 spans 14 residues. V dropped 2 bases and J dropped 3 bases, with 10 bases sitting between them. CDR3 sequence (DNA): TGCGCCAGCAGCCAATCAGGGTTTCACACTGAAGCTTTCTTT. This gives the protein CASSQSGFHTEAFF.

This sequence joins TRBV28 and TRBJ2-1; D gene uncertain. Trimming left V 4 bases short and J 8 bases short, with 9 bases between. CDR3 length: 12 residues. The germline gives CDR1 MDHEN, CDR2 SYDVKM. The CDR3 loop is CASSYGGDEQFF. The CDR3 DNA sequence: TGTGCCAGCAGTTACGGTGGCGATGAGCAGTTCTTC.

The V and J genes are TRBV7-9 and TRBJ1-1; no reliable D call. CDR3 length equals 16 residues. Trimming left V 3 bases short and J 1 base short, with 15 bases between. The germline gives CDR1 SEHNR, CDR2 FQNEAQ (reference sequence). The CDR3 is CASSLIGISTNTEAFF. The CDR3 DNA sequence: TGTGCCAGCAGCTTGATTGGAATAAGCACGAACACTGAAGCTTTCTTT. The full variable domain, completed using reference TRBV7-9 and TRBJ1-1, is DTGVSQNPRHKITKRGQNVTFRCDPISEHNRLYWYRQTLGQGPEFLTYFQNEAQLEKSRLLSDRFSAERPKGSFSTLEIQRTEQGDSAMYLCASSLIGISTNTEAFFGQGTRLTVV.

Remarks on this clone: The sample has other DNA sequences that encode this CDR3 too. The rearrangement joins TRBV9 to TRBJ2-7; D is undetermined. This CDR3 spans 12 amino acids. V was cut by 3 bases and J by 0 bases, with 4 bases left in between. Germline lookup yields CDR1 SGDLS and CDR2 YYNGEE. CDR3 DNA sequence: TGTGCCAGCAGCGCCGACTCCTACGAGCAGTACTTC. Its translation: CASSADSYEQYF.

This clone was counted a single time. Written as DNA, the CDR3 is TGCGCCAGCAGCCACTCTACTGAAGCCTCCTACGAGCAGTACTTC. It is translated as CASSHSTEASYEQYF. The chain has TRBV4-1 and TRBJ2-7, with D unclear. The V and J ends lost 3 bases and 0 bases respectively, with 12 bases between them. This CDR3 has 15 amino acids. Germline assignment: CDR1 MGHRA and CDR2 YSYEKL.

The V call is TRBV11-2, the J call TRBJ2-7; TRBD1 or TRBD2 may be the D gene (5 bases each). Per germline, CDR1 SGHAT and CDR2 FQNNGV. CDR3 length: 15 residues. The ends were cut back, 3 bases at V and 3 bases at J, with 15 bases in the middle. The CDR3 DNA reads TGTGCCAGCAGCTTGGGGGACGGATCTATCTACGAGCAGTACTTC. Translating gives CASSLGDGSIYEQYF.

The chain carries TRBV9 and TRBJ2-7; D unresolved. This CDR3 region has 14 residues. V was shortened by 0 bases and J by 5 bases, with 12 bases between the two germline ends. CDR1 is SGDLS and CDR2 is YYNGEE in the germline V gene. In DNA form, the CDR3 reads TGTGCCAGCAGCGTAGATCCGGCGTCCGACGAGCAGTACTTC. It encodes CASSVDPASDEQYF.

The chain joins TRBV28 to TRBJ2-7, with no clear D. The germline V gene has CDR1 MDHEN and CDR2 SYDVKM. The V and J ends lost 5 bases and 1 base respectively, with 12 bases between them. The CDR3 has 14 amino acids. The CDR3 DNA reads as TGTGCCAGCAGTACCTGGACGGAGTCCTACGAGCAGTACTTC. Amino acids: CASSTWTESYEQYF.

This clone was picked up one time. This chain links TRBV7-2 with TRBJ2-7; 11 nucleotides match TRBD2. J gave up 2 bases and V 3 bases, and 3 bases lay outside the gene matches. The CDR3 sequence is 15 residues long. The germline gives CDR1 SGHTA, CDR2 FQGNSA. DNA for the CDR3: TGTGCCAGCAGCTTCGGGACTAGCGGCACCTACGAGCAGTACTTC. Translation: CASSFGTSGTYEQYF.

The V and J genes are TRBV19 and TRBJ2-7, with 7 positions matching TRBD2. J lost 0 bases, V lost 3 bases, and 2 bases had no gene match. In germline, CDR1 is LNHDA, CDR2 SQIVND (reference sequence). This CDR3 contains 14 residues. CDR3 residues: CASSIGTTSYEQYF. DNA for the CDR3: TGTGCCAGTAGTATTGGGACTACCTCCTACGAGCAGTACTTC. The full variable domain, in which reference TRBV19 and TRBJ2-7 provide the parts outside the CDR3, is DGGITQSPKYLFRKEGQNVTLSCEQNLNHDAMYWYRQDPGQGLRLIYYSQIVNDFQKGDIAEGYSVSREKKESFPLTVTSAQKNPTAFYLCASSIGTTSYEQYFGPGTRLTVT.

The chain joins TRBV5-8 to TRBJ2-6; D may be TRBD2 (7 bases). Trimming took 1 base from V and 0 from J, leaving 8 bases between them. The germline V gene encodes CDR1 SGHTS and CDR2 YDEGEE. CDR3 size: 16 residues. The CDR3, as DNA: TGTGCCAGCAGCTTGCGGGGGGCCTCTGGGGCCAACGTCCTGACTTTC. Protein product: CASSLRGASGANVLTF.

This CDR3 reads CASRAASGGLEVVETQYF. CDR3 nucleotide sequence: TGCGCCAGCAGGGCGGCCAGCGGGGGGTTGGAGGTGGTGGAGACCCAGTACTTC. This sequence joins TRBV5-1 and TRBJ2-5, with 9 nucleotides matching TRBD2. The junction had 19 bases not matched to a gene; V was cut back by 5 bases and J by 5 bases. Germline CDR1 is SGHRS and CDR2 is YFSETQ. There are 18 residues in the CDR3.

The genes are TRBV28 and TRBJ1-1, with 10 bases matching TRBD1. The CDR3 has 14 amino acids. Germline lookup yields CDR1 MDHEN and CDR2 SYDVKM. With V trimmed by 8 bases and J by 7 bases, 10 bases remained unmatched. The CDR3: CASGPGQGRLEAFF. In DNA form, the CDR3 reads TGTGCCAGCGGGCCGGGACAGGGGAGGCTTGAAGCTTTCTTT.